What follows is one TCR beta chain and its context. The same CDR3 can be traced to other DNA sequences in this sample. Produced via immunoSEQ multiplex PCR; TCRdb's table is partial and in-frame only. Of approximately 60,000 clones listed, around 80% were seen once; the top ten hold about a fifth. The sample originates from a study of blood T cell repertoires in COVID-19. Looking at the study overall: Specimens from acute and convalescent COVID-19 originated in the United States, Italy and Spain.

The CDR3 has 12 residues. Germline assignment: CDR1 SQVTM and CDR2 ANQGSEA. The V gene lost 6 bases and the J gene lost 6 bases, with 14 bases spanning the gap. The receptor's source is a woman of 80 years or more with active or convalescent COVID-19. The sequencing input was peripheral blood. The rearrangement links TRBV29-1 to TRBJ1-2, with unresolved D. DNA of the CDR3: TGCAGCGTGGTTCAAGGAGGAGATGGCTACACCTTC. Translated: CSVVQGGDGYTF.